Shown below are 10 T cell receptor beta chains from a single sample sequenced in a study of T cell changes during pregnancy in multiple sclerosis. TCRdb keeps only in-frame clones here, not all; method: immunoSEQ multiplex PCR. The table has about 59,000 clones, roughly 94% seen once. The specimen was CD8+ T cells from peripheral blood mononuclear cells, collected after pregnancy. These receptors came from a female donor with multiple sclerosis, enrolled in a pregnancy study.

The chain recombines TRBV15 with TRBJ2-7; D possibly corresponds to TRBD1 (5 bases). The germline V gene has CDR1 LNHNV and CDR2 YYDKDF (reference sequence). V was clipped by 5 bases and J by 5 bases, with 16 bases between them. The CDR3 is 14 amino acids. The CDR3 DNA reads as TGTGCCACCAGCCGATCCGATGGACAAAACGAGCAGTACTTC. Protein product: CATSRSDGQNEQYF.

The rearrangement links TRBV9 to TRBJ1-5; TRBD1 aligns across 8 bases. Germline V gives CDR1 SGDLS, CDR2 YYNGEE. V lost 5 bases and J lost 6; bases outside the gene matches: 10. The CDR3 runs 15 residues. For the CDR3, the DNA is TGTGCCAGCAGTGAAACAGGGGGTTCAGGTCAGCCCCAGCATTTT. Residues: CASSETGGSGQPQHF.

This clone occurred once. The V and J genes are TRBV11-2 and TRBJ2-7; weak D call: TRBD1 (5 bases). The ends were cut back, 8 bases at V and 5 bases at J, with 10 bases in the middle. From germline, CDR1 is SGHAT and CDR2 FQNNGV. The CDR3 is made up of 11 amino acids. The chain's CDR3 is CASDAGNEQYF. The CDR3 DNA reads as TGTGCCAGCGACGCAGGGAACGAGCAGTACTTC.

This clone was seen once. The chain is built from TRBV13 and TRBJ2-1, with 12 bases aligning to TRBD2. This CDR3 has 17 amino acids. CDR1 and CDR2 from the germline V gene are PRHDT and FYEKMQ (reference sequence). V shed 4 bases and J 7 bases; nucleotides not matched to a gene: 11. The CDR3 DNA reads as TGTGCCAGCAGCTCAAACCCGACTAGCGGGAGTGGGAATGAGCAGTTCTTC. It translates to CASSSNPTSGSGNEQFF.

This clone appeared a single time. V gene TRBV7-6 combines with J gene TRBJ1-1; TRBD1 might be the D (6 bases). Trimming removed 4 bases at V and 0 bases at J, with 12 bases between. This CDR3 contains 15 residues. Germline CDR1 reads SGHVS; CDR2 reads FNYEAQ. The CDR3 sequence: CASSSMGGLNTEAFF. The DNA for the CDR3 is TGTGCCAGCAGCTCAATGGGGGGGCTGAACACTGAAGCTTTCTTT.

The CDR3: CASGLRLAGGGADTQYF. The CDR3 DNA follows: TGTGCCAGCGGGTTGCGGCTAGCGGGAGGAGGGGCAGATACGCAGTATTTT. This chain uses TRBV25-1 with TRBJ2-3; 11 bases agree with TRBD2. With 8 bases clipped from V and 4 bases from J, the junction kept 14 bases outside the gene matches. The germline gives CDR1 MGHDK, CDR2 SYGVNS. The CDR3 totals 17 residues.

The rearrangement uses TRBV4-3 and TRBJ1-1; 8 nucleotides agree with TRBD1. Trimming at V came to 4 bases and at J to 4 bases, leaving 11 bases not matched to a gene. This CDR3 comprises 16 residues. The germline V gene encodes CDR1 LGHNA and CDR2 YSLEER. CDR3 coding DNA: TGCGCCAGCAGCCCAAGCCTCTTCCAGGGGGCCACTGAAGCTTTCTTT. Translation gives CASSPSLFQGATEAFF.

The V and J genes are TRBV27 and TRBJ2-7, with D unclear. The CDR3 has 14 residues. CDR1 is MNHEY and CDR2 is SMNVEV in the germline V gene (reference sequence). Trimming took 0 bases from V and 6 from J, leaving 12 bases between them. The CDR3 sequence: CASSLSLWATEQYF. CDR3 sequence (DNA): TGTGCCAGCAGTTTATCTCTCTGGGCTACCGAGCAGTACTTC.

The V gene is TRBV7-7, the J gene TRBJ1-3; TRBD1 matches at 9 bases. Losses at the gene ends were 5 bases for V and 4 bases for J; bases not matched to a gene: 6. Germline V gives CDR1 SSHAT, CDR2 FNYEAQ (reference sequence). The CDR3 has 15 residues. CDR3 nucleotides: TGTGCCAGCAGCAGCGGACAGGGGATGGGAAACACCATATATTTT. This encodes CASSSGQGMGNTIYF.

Many counts were recorded for this clone. The chain combines TRBV18 with TRBJ1-4, with TRBD1 matching over 8 bases. CDR1 and CDR2 from the germline V gene are KGHSH and LQKENI. Germline trimming cut 3 bases from V and 3 bases from J; bases unmatched to any gene: 9. There are 17 residues in the CDR3. The CDR3: CASSPGLRGLANEKLFF. The CDR3 coding sequence is TGTGCCAGCTCACCTGGACTCAGGGGGCTTGCTAATGAAAAACTGTTTTTT.